This T cell receptor (beta chain) stems from a study of cytomegalovirus exposure and HLA in healthy donors. Study-wide results and caveats: According to a subsequent analysis, TCR clusters from the first cohort were inclined to appear together in the roughly 110 validation repertoires.

The CDR3 spans 14 residues. The germline gives CDR1 LNHDA, CDR2 SQIVND (reference sequence). V was clipped by 5 bases and J by 5 bases; unmatched bases: 8. Concerning this clone itself: Its specificity is unknown.

Sequenced by immunoSEQ multiplex PCR; TCRdb stores in-frame clones only, minus some. This table holds 75,000 to 100,000 clones, 96% found once. The TCR originated in a man between 18 and 35 years old in good health and CMV-seronegative. The V gene is TRBV19, the J gene TRBJ2-5; 7 positions match TRBD2. Material: PBMCs. CDR3 residues: CASSPILGGETQYF. The CDR3 bases are TGTGCCAGTAGTCCCATCCTGGGGGGGGAGACCCAGTACTTC.